The next 21 T cell receptor beta chains were all read from a single sample in a study of cytomegalovirus exposure and HLA in healthy donors. PCR involved 60 Vbeta and 13 Jbeta primers. Sequencing used immunoSEQ multiplex PCR; TCRdb keeps in-frame clones, though not all of them. In total, the table holds about 150,000 clones. Sequencing input: PBMCs. The receptors stem from a man younger than 45 in good health and CMV-seronegative.

About this clone itself: Other DNA sequences within the sample encode an identical CDR3. The chain employs TRBV5-6 and TRBJ1-2, with D uncertain. This CDR3 contains 13 residues. Germline V gives CDR1 SGHDT, CDR2 YYEEEE. V gave up 0 bases and J gave up 3 bases, with 6 bases separating them. CDR3: CASSLVADYGYTF. The CDR3 region has the DNA TGTGCCAGCAGCTTGGTGGCAGACTATGGCTACACCTTC.

V gene TRBV7-6 combines with J gene TRBJ2-7; weak D call: TRBD1 (6 bases). The germline V gene has CDR1 SGHVS and CDR2 FNYEAQ. V lost 5 bases to trimming and J lost 5 bases, with 19 bases between them. CDR3 length: 15 amino acids. As DNA, the CDR3 is TGTGCCAGCAGCCGATTAGGGGGAACGAGCGACGAGCAGTACTTC. Its protein product is CASSRLGGTSDEQYF.

The chain combines TRBV5-4 with TRBJ1-6; a weak D match, TRBD1 (5 bases). The CDR3 sequence is 15 residues long. Germline CDR1 SGHNT, CDR2 YYREEE (reference sequence). Deletions cut 0 bases from V and 7 bases from J, with 11 bases between. The CDR3 protein is CASSLEGYGNSPLHF. CDR3 DNA: TGTGCCAGCAGCTTGGAGGGGTACGGGAATTCACCCCTCCACTTT.

The chain links TRBV5-1 to TRBJ2-2; 8 bases are a match to TRBD1. The CDR3 loop spans 16 amino acids. Germline assignment: CDR1 SGHRS and CDR2 YFSETQ. The junction had 4 bases not matched to a gene; V was cut back by 2 bases and J by 1 base. CDR3 DNA sequence: TGCGCCAGCAGCTTTTCGGGGACAGGGAACACCGGGGAGCTGTTTTTT. Translated: CASSFSGTGNTGELFF.

The CDR3 coding sequence is TGTGCCAGCAGTGACCCGGGACAGGGGGTGGGAGCTTTCTTT. This gives the protein CASSDPGQGVGAFF. The V and J genes are TRBV6-1 and TRBJ1-1, with TRBD1 matching over 11 bases. The J segment lost 10 bases and the V segment lost 3 bases, leaving 7 bases of the junction unmatched. The CDR3 covers 14 residues. Germline CDR1 reads MNHNS; CDR2 reads SASEGT.

The V and J genes are TRBV9 and TRBJ1-2; unclear D gene. This CDR3 has 12 amino acids. V was trimmed by 0 bases and J by 4 bases, leaving 4 bases between them. CDR1 SGDLS and CDR2 YYNGEE come from the germline V gene. CDR3 sequence (DNA): TGTGCCAGCAGCGTAGGCGGCTATGGCTACACCTTC. It codes for CASSVGGYGYTF.

This chain joins TRBV1 and TRBJ2-3; the table's D call, TRBD2, has no DNA check behind it. TRBV1 is deemed a pseudogene. The length of the CDR3 is 16 residues. The CDR3 region has the DNA TGCACCAGCAGCCTCGAGGGAAGGGTTTCCACAGATACGCAGTATTTT. Translating it yields CTSSLEGRVSTDTQYF.

This CDR3 reads CASRMDSLINPNTEAFF. The CDR3, as DNA: TGTGCCAGTAGGATGGATAGCCTAATCAACCCGAACACTGAAGCTTTCTTT. The chain combines TRBV19 with TRBJ1-1, with D uncertain. V dropped 6 bases and J dropped 1 base, with 21 bases sitting between them. Germline V gene lookup returns CDR1 LNHDA and CDR2 SQIVND (reference sequence). This CDR3 is built from 17 residues.

V and J are TRBV5-1 and TRBJ1-1, with a weak D call TRBD1 (6 bases). V was shortened by 3 bases and J by 0 bases, with 18 bases between the two germline ends. Germline V gives CDR1 SGHRS, CDR2 YFSETQ. The CDR3 runs to 17 residues. CDR3 sequence: CASSSSSGTTVNTEAFF. CDR3 coding DNA: TGCGCCAGCAGCTCCTCCTCCGGGACAACGGTGAACACTGAAGCTTTCTTT. Based on the CDR3 plus reference TRBV5-1 and TRBJ1-1, the full variable domain is KAGVTQTPRYLIKTRGQQVTLSCSPISGHRSVSWYQQTPGQGLQFLFEYFSETQRNKGNFPGRFSGRQFSNSRSEMNVSTLELGDSALYLCASSSSSGTTVNTEAFFGQGTRLTVV.

This chain joins TRBV27 and TRBJ2-6; D ambiguous. Germline CDR1 reads MNHEY; CDR2 reads SMNVEV (reference sequence). This CDR3 contains 15 residues. V dropped 5 bases and J dropped 0 bases, with 8 bases sitting between them. The CDR3 DNA is TGTGCCAGCAGTGAGTACAGCTCTGGGGCCAACGTCCTGACTTTC. Protein sequence: CASSEYSSGANVLTF.

The chain links TRBV5-1 to TRBJ2-7; the match to TRBD2 covers 8 bases. The V gene end was trimmed by 4 bases and the J gene end by 0 bases; junction bases not matched to a gene: 6. This CDR3 is built from 15 residues. The germline V gene has CDR1 SGHRS and CDR2 YFSETQ. CDR3 nucleotides: TGCGCCAGCAGCGCCATAGCGGGGAGCTCCTACGAGCAGTACTTC. Translated: CASSAIAGSSYEQYF.

The J gene is TRBJ2-5, the V gene TRBV4-1; 7 bases align to TRBD2. This CDR3 has 17 residues. Germline V CDR1 and CDR2: MGHRA, YSYEKL. V gave up 2 bases and J gave up 3 bases; unmatched junction bases: 12. CDR3 nucleotides: TGCGCCAGCAGCCAAATTGCGGGAGTGGCGGGAAAAGAGACCCAGTACTTC. This codes for CASSQIAGVAGKETQYF.

V is TRBV4-1 and J is TRBJ1-1, with D perhaps TRBD1 (6 bases). CDR3 length equals 14 residues. Trimming took 4 bases from V and 5 from J, leaving 14 bases between them. CDR1 and CDR2 from the germline V gene are MGHRA and YSYEKL. The CDR3 loop reads CASSPGGAGTEAFF. CDR3 nucleotides: TGCGCCAGCAGCCCCGGGGGGGCAGGTACTGAAGCTTTCTTT.

The genes are TRBV30 and TRBJ2-1; D may be TRBD2 (7 bases). The CDR3 is 15 residues long. The germline gives CDR1 GTSNPN, CDR2 SVGIG (reference sequence). Trimming shortened V by 1 base and J by 6 bases, and 16 bases separated the two germline ends. The CDR3 region is CAWSDPGGAGNEQFF. The CDR3 DNA reads as TGTGCCTGGAGTGACCCGGGGGGCGCGGGCAATGAGCAGTTCTTC.

This chain connects TRBV4-3 to TRBJ1-4; D may be TRBD1 (5 bases). This CDR3 is built from 13 residues. Germline V gene data show CDR1 as LGHNA and CDR2 as YSLEER. The V gene lost 0 bases and the J gene lost 8 bases, with 7 bases spanning the gap. CDR3 nucleotide sequence: TGCGCCAGCAGCCAAGATGGGGGGGAAAAACTGTTTTTT. It specifies CASSQDGGEKLFF.

V gene TRBV9 combines with J gene TRBJ2-3; tentative D call: TRBD2 (5 bases). The CDR3 contains 16 residues. Trimming stripped 0 bases from V and 0 bases from J, with 11 bases between. Per the germline V gene, CDR1 is SGDLS and CDR2 is YYNGEE. The CDR3 DNA reads TGTGCCAGCAGCGTAGGGAGTCGCGGGAGCACAGATACGCAGTATTTT. This gives the protein CASSVGSRGSTDTQYF.

The chain couples TRBV29-1 to TRBJ2-7; 8 nucleotides agree with TRBD1. Trimming at V came to 7 bases and at J to 7 bases, leaving 9 bases not matched to a gene. The germline CDR1 and CDR2 sequences are SQVTM and ANQGSEA. The CDR3 loop spans 12 amino acids. This chain's CDR3 is CSGRTGSSEQYF. The CDR3 region has the DNA TGCAGCGGGCGGACAGGGTCTTCGGAGCAGTACTTC.

This chain connects TRBV27 to TRBJ1-2, with TRBD1 matching over 9 bases. V was pared by 5 bases and J by 4 bases, with 5 bases of the junction left unmatched. CDR1 and CDR2 from the germline V gene are MNHEY and SMNVEV (reference sequence). The CDR3 runs to 14 residues. The CDR3 coding sequence is TGTGCCAGCAGTCCGACAGGGGGAGCCTATGGCTACACCTTC. It yields the protein CASSPTGGAYGYTF.

Worth noting for this clone: Other DNA sequences in this sample translate to the same CDR3. This rearrangement joins TRBV18 to TRBJ2-1, with D uncertain. The CDR3 runs to 11 residues. The germline V gene encodes CDR1 KGHSH and CDR2 LQKENI. The V and J ends lost 1 base and 8 bases respectively, with 3 bases between them. The chain's CDR3 is CASSPLDEQFF. The CDR3 nucleotides read TGTGCCAGCTCACCACTCGATGAGCAGTTCTTC.

The chain recombines TRBV9 with TRBJ1-1; D is perhaps TRBD1 (6 bases). The V gene's germline CDR1 is SGDLS and CDR2 YYNGEE. The CDR3 has 14 residues. V shed 2 bases and J shed 5 bases, with 13 bases lying between them. The CDR3 DNA reads TGTGCCAGCAGCGTTCGGGACAAAGGGACTGAAGCTTTCTTT. Translation: CASSVRDKGTEAFF.

The gene calls are TRBV5-4 and TRBJ1-4; 8 bases are shared with TRBD1. The CDR3 runs to 15 residues. With 4 bases clipped from V and 8 bases from J, the junction kept 10 bases outside the gene matches. The germline V gene has CDR1 SGHNT and CDR2 YYREEE (reference sequence). The CDR3 loop reads CASSNLQGEREKLFF. Written as DNA, the CDR3 is TGTGCCAGCAGCAACCTACAGGGGGAGAGAGAAAAACTGTTTTTT.